Shown below are 25 T cell receptor beta chains from a single sample sequenced in a study of blood T cell repertoires in COVID-19. Clones were read by immunoSEQ multiplex PCR, and TCRdb kept only the in-frame ones, dropping some. The repertoire holds about 150,000 clones, with 84% as singletons. Sequencing used peripheral blood. The receptors shown here come from a human donor in a cohort sampled during active COVID-19.

The chain links TRBV5-5 to TRBJ1-5; tentative D call: TRBD1 (5 bases). Trimming removed 4 bases at V and 5 bases at J, with 10 bases between. There are 13 residues in the CDR3. CDR1 SGHKS and CDR2 YYEKEE come from the germline V gene (reference sequence). CDR3 amino acids: CASSVDRDQPQHF. The CDR3 DNA reads as TGTGCCAGCAGCGTTGACAGAGATCAGCCCCAGCATTTT.

This clone was counted only a few times. This rearrangement joins TRBV24-1 to TRBJ2-5; 7 nucleotides agree with TRBD2. Trimming cost V 3 bases and J 0 bases; bases outside gene matches: 3. The germline V gene encodes CDR1 KGHDR and CDR2 SFDVKD. The CDR3 is made up of 15 amino acids. For the CDR3, the DNA is TGTGCCACCAGTGATCGAGCGGGGTACCAAGAGACCCAGTACTTC. Translating gives CATSDRAGYQETQYF.

The gene calls are TRBV7-3 and TRBJ2-1, with 11 bases fitting TRBD2. V shed 2 bases and J 13 bases; nucleotides not matched to a gene: 7. The CDR3 has 14 residues. Looked up from germline, CDR1 is SGHTA and CDR2 is FQGTGA. The CDR3 spells CASSLGLAGGIQFF. As DNA, the CDR3 is TGTGCCAGCAGCTTAGGTCTAGCGGGGGGTATACAGTTCTTC.

The chain uses TRBV13 and TRBJ2-1; 10 bases map to TRBD2. CDR3 length: 16 residues. V gave up 3 bases and J gave up 1 base; unmatched junction bases: 3. Germline CDR1 reads PRHDT; CDR2 reads FYEKMQ (reference sequence). DNA of the CDR3: TGTGCCAGCAGCTTCGAGCGGGGGGGGTCCTACAATGAGCAGTTCTTC. Amino acids: CASSFERGGSYNEQFF.

The genes are TRBV7-9 and TRBJ2-7, with a weak D call TRBD1 (6 bases). The CDR3 spans 16 residues. Looked up from germline, CDR1 is SEHNR and CDR2 is FQNEAQ (reference sequence). V was clipped by 6 bases and J by 2 bases, with 20 bases between them. The CDR3 spells CASSPSGTRIPYEQYF. CDR3 nucleotides: TGTGCCAGCAGTCCTTCTGGGACACGGATACCCTACGAGCAGTACTTC.

Here the CDR3 reads CASSPRTGGTEAFF. CDR3 nucleotide sequence: TGTGCCAGCAGCCCTCGGACAGGCGGCACTGAAGCTTTCTTT. This sequence joins TRBV9 and TRBJ1-1; 7 bases fit TRBD1. V shed 4 bases and J 4 bases; nucleotides not matched to a gene: 7. Germline V gene sequence: CDR1 SGDLS, CDR2 YYNGEE. The CDR3 contains 14 residues.

The chain is built from TRBV6-2 or TRBV6-3 and TRBJ2-5; TRBD1 matches at 8 bases. This CDR3 has 14 residues. The germline V gene has CDR1 MNHEY and CDR2 SVGEGT. Trimming at V came to 6 bases and at J to 7 bases, leaving 10 bases not matched to a gene. As DNA, the CDR3 is TGTGCCAGCAGCCCAGGGGGCACGATTGCGACCCAGTACTTC. Residues: CASSPGGTIATQYF.

This chain uses TRBV7-2 with TRBJ2-3; D remains ambiguous. V was trimmed by 5 bases and J by 2 bases, leaving 5 bases between them. The CDR3 has 12 residues. Looked up from germline, CDR1 is SGHTA and CDR2 is FQGNSA. In nucleotides, the CDR3 is TGTGCCAGCAGCCCTAACACAGATACGCAGTATTTT. Its protein is CASSPNTDTQYF.

The rearrangement uses TRBV30 and TRBJ1-6; 7 bases are shared with TRBD1. This CDR3 comprises 15 residues. V shed 3 bases and J 4 bases; nucleotides not matched to a gene: 6. CDR1 GTSNPN and CDR2 SVGIG come from the germline V gene (reference sequence). CDR3 residues: CAWSAPTGYNSPLHF. CDR3 DNA: TGTGCCTGGAGCGCACCGACAGGGTATAATTCACCCCTCCACTTT. The full variable domain, rest sourced from reference TRBV30 and TRBJ1-6, is SQTIHQWPATLVQPVGSPLSLECTVEGTSNPNLYWYRQAAGRGLQLLFYSVGIGQISSEVPQNLSASRPQDRQFILSSKKLLLSDSGFYLCAWSAPTGYNSPLHFGNGTRLTVT.

The rearrangement uses TRBV27 and TRBJ1-2; 9 nucleotides line up with TRBD1. Germline V lookup: CDR1 MNHEY, CDR2 SMNVEV (reference sequence). V gave up 3 bases and J gave up 5 bases; unmatched junction bases: 4. The CDR3 has 14 amino acids. CDR3 coding DNA: TGTGCCAGCAGTTTCAGCGGACAGGGGTATGGCTACACCTTC. Residues: CASSFSGQGYGYTF.

This rearrangement joins TRBV5-5 to TRBJ1-4, with D uncertain. This CDR3 is built from 14 residues. V lost 2 bases, J lost 4 bases, and 9 bases lay in between. Germline values: CDR1 SGHKS, CDR2 YYEKEE (reference sequence). The CDR3 reads CASSLVGGNEKLFF. The CDR3 bases are TGTGCCAGCAGCTTAGTCGGTGGTAATGAAAAACTGTTTTTT.

The chain recombines TRBV5-1 with TRBJ2-1; TRBD2 agrees at 9 bases. Germline V gives CDR1 SGHRS, CDR2 YFSETQ. Germline trimming cut 0 bases from V and 4 bases from J; bases unmatched to any gene: 2. This CDR3 is built from 15 residues. CDR3 residues: CASSLELAGYNEQFF. The CDR3 DNA is TGCGCCAGCAGCTTGGAGCTAGCGGGATACAATGAGCAGTTCTTC.

This clone has a handful of counts. The chain couples TRBV5-8 to TRBJ2-2, with D possibly matching TRBD1 (6 bases). The V end lost 2 bases, the J end lost 5 bases, and 19 bases lay between the germline ends. Germline values: CDR1 SGHTS, CDR2 YDEGEE. The CDR3 is made up of 17 amino acids. The CDR3 nucleotides are TGTGCCAGCAGCTTTCTATACGGACAGTACCCTACCGGGGAGCTGTTTTTT. The encoded protein is CASSFLYGQYPTGELFF.

The chain joins TRBV9 to TRBJ2-3; D unclear. Germline CDR1 is SGDLS and CDR2 is YYNGEE. With 0 bases removed from V and 0 bases from J, the gap between germline ends came to 11 bases. This CDR3 region has 16 residues. The CDR3: CASSVGSLPSTDTQYF. For the CDR3, the DNA is TGTGCCAGCAGCGTAGGGAGTTTACCTAGCACAGATACGCAGTATTTT.

This clone was seen a few times. The chain joins TRBV27 to TRBJ1-5; 7 positions match TRBD1. The CDR3 has 14 amino acids. V trimming: 0 bases; J trimming: 6 bases; junction bases outside the gene matches: 2. The germline CDR1 and CDR2 sequences are MNHEY and SMNVEV (reference sequence). Here the CDR3 DNA reads TGTGCCAGCAGTTTATCGACAGGGAGTCAGCCCCAGCATTTT. Its protein product is CASSLSTGSQPQHF.

This clone was recorded at least ten times. The chain recombines TRBV18 with TRBJ1-2; 9 nucleotides line up with TRBD1. The trim removed 4 bases at V and 7 bases at J, leaving 7 bases unmatched. This CDR3 comprises 14 residues. Germline lookup yields CDR1 KGHSH and CDR2 LQKENI. The CDR3 region has the DNA TGTGCCAGCTCACGAACAGGGGGCCGGGGTGGCTACACCTTC. This sequence encodes CASSRTGGRGGYTF.

The genes are TRBV7-9 and TRBJ1-2; 7 bases map to TRBD1. CDR1 and CDR2 from the germline V gene are SEHNR and FQNEAQ (reference sequence). V gave up 0 bases and J gave up 6 bases; unmatched junction bases: 4. The CDR3 is made up of 14 amino acids. Here the CDR3 reads CASSLAGGAHGYTF. The CDR3 nucleotides read TGTGCCAGCAGCTTAGCAGGGGGCGCGCATGGCTACACCTTC.

This chain connects TRBV28 to TRBJ1-5; TRBD1 matches at 7 bases. This CDR3 has 15 residues. The J segment lost 4 bases and the V segment lost 2 bases, leaving 5 bases of the junction unmatched. Per germline, CDR1 MDHEN and CDR2 SYDVKM. DNA for the CDR3: TGTGCCAGCAGTTTAATTGGGACAGCAAATCAGCCCCAGCATTTT. Translated: CASSLIGTANQPQHF.

The chain has TRBV7-3 and TRBJ1-1; 9 nucleotides line up with TRBD1. The V gene end was trimmed by 5 bases and the J gene end by 0 bases; junction bases not matched to a gene: 4. The length of the CDR3 is 15 residues. From germline, CDR1 is SGHTA and CDR2 FQGTGA. The CDR3 is CASSPGTGMNTEAFF. The DNA for the CDR3 is TGTGCCAGCAGCCCCGGGACAGGGATGAACACTGAAGCTTTCTTT.

This clone has more than one count but fewer than ten. This chain connects TRBV15 to TRBJ1-2; D gene unclear. The CDR3 length is 14 residues. The V gene's germline CDR1 is LNHNV and CDR2 YYDKDF (reference sequence). The V end lost 3 bases, the J end lost 6 bases, and 14 bases lay between the germline ends. CDR3 coding DNA: TGTGCCACCAGCAGGGAGTTGAACTCGGATGGCTACACCTTC. It is translated as CATSRELNSDGYTF.

This clone was observed a handful of times. The CDR3 bases are TGCGCCAGCAGCTTGGCGGGGGGCGAGCAGTACTTC. This gives the protein CASSLAGGEQYF. This chain links TRBV5-1 with TRBJ2-7, with 7 bases fitting TRBD2. The CDR3 sequence is 12 residues long. After removal of 0 bases from V and 6 bases from J, the junction contained 0 bases not matched to a gene. The germline CDR1 and CDR2 sequences are SGHRS and YFSETQ.

This chain joins TRBV10-3 and TRBJ2-7, with D uncertain. This CDR3 is 15 amino acids long. CDR1 is ENHRY, CDR2 SYGVKD, per germline. V lost 0 bases, J lost 2 bases, and 11 bases lay in between. CDR3 DNA sequence: TGTGCCATCAGTGAGTCATCAGGCCGCACCTACGAGCAGTACTTC. It is translated as CAISESSGRTYEQYF.

The V gene is TRBV19, the J gene TRBJ2-5, with D possibly being TRBD2 (7 bases). Germline lookup yields CDR1 LNHDA and CDR2 SQIVND (reference sequence). Trimming took off 1 base at V and 5 bases at J, with 14 bases between the two ends. This CDR3 is built from 15 residues. CDR3 DNA: TGTGCCAGTAGTATAGGAGGGGGGGGTTGGGAGACCCAGTACTTC. Encoded protein: CASSIGGGGWETQYF.

This clone was seen just once. The V call is TRBV12-3 or TRBV12-4, the J call TRBJ2-2; D might be TRBD1 (6 bases). The CDR3 has 13 residues. Trimming pared 9 bases from V and 5 bases from J, leaving 13 bases between. The CDR3 reads CASRAGVTGELFF. The CDR3 nucleotides are TGTGCCAGTCGGGCAGGGGTGACCGGGGAGCTGTTTTTT.

This clone appeared a few times. J is TRBJ2-5 and V is TRBV7-8; 12 bases agree with TRBD1. Trimming took 5 bases from V and 5 from J; bases not matched to a gene: 6. The germline gives CDR1 SGHVS, CDR2 FQNEAQ. The CDR3 loop spans 15 amino acids. In DNA, the CDR3 is TGTGCCAGCAGCCTTGGGACAGGGGGCGCCGAGACCCAGTACTTC. Amino acid sequence: CASSLGTGGAETQYF. Together with reference TRBV7-8 and TRBJ2-5, the CDR3 gives the full variable domain: GAGVSQSPRYKVAKRGQDVALRCDPISGHVSLFWYQQALGQGPEFLTYFQNEAQLDKSGLPSDRFFAERPEGSVSTLKIQRTQQEDSAVYLCASSLGTGGAETQYFGPGTRLLVL.